This T cell receptor (beta chain) appears in the sequencing data of a study of CD8+ T cells in alopecia areata. The study, taken as a whole, reports: Especially in alopecia totalis/universalis, lesional scalp showed greater clonality than normal scalp did.

Treatment defined: oral pan-JAK inhibitor, 5-10 mg twice daily. A word on this clone: Its cognate antigen is unknown.

Germline V gene data show CDR1 as SGHRS and CDR2 as YFSETQ. V shed 2 bases and J 3 bases; nucleotides not matched to a gene: 9. This CDR3 contains 16 residues. Sequencing relied on a cDNA template that was reverse transcribed from extracted RNA. Data came from immunoSEQ multiplex PCR; TCRdb stores just in-frame clones and leaves some out. Of around 150,000 clones listed, under 70% are singletons. J is TRBJ2-3 and V is TRBV5-1; TRBD2 agrees at 7 bases. This clonotype was obtained from a human donor with alopecia areata. The specimen was CD4+ T cells sorted from blood, collected at week 4, from a patient treated with tofacitinib. Here the CDR3 reads CASSFPPGRGTDTQYF. The CDR3 nucleotides read TGCGCCAGCAGCTTTCCGCCAGGGAGGGGAACAGATACGCAGTATTTT.